The clone carrying this T cell receptor (beta chain) was observed at least ten times. The data were taken from a study of identical twins. CDR1 is MDHEN, CDR2 SYDVKM, per germline. The CDR3 is made up of 13 amino acids. The ends were cut back, 8 bases at V and 1 base at J, with 11 bases in the middle. One entry per CDR3 protein, called by TCRdb with MiXCR from the 5' RACE reads. The sample records around 450,000 distinct CDR3 sequences, 12% to 15% being singletons. The same data also contributed to another study, on yellow fever vaccine responses in identical twins.

This chain links TRBV28 with TRBJ2-5; D is tentatively TRBD1 or TRBD2 (5 bases each). Specimen: CD4+ T cells sorted from blood. The TCR sequence derives from a woman between 18 and 29 years old in good health. This CDR3 reads CASLEGFQETQYF. DNA for the CDR3: TGTGCCAGCCTCGAGGGGTTCCAAGAGACCCAGTACTTC.